The 21 T cell receptor beta chains reported below all come from one sample, sequenced in a study of early T cells in non-severe SARS-CoV-2 infection. TCRdb ran MiXCR on the 5' RACE reads and lists one entry per CDR3 protein. The repertoire holds approximately 58,000 distinct CDR3 sequences, roughly 12% seen once, with 2.5% in the top ten. The sequencing here drew on whole blood, taken at baseline. These receptors all come from an adult who was a healthcare worker with PCR-confirmed SARS-CoV-2 infection or an uninfected control (not recorded which).

This clonotype was counted many times. The CDR3 spells CASSPEVASYNEQFF. As DNA, the CDR3 is TGCGCCAGCAGCCCGGAGGTGGCCTCCTACAATGAGCAGTTCTTC. This chain uses TRBV5-1 with TRBJ2-1; maybe TRBD2 (5 bases). The CDR3 spans 15 residues. Trimming left V 4 bases short and J 0 bases short, with 11 bases between. Looked up from germline, CDR1 is SGHRS and CDR2 is YFSETQ.

A few counts support this clonotype. J is TRBJ2-1 and V is TRBV11-2, with TRBD1 as a possible D gene (6 bases). The CDR3 loop spans 15 amino acids. Germline CDR1 is SGHAT and CDR2 is FQNNGV. The ends were cut back, 4 bases at V and 1 base at J, with 11 bases in the middle. CDR3 amino acids: CASSSLQGSYNEQFF. CDR3 DNA: TGTGCCAGCAGCTCCCTCCAGGGGTCCTACAATGAGCAGTTCTTC.

This clonotype was observed many times. The chain is built from TRBV19 and TRBJ1-2, with no clear D. The CDR3 length is 14 residues. Trimming took 1 base from V and 2 from J, leaving 8 bases between them. Per the germline V gene, CDR1 is LNHDA and CDR2 is SQIVND (reference sequence). CDR3 residues: CASSIASGNYGYTF. The CDR3 DNA sequence: TGTGCCAGTAGTATAGCAAGCGGGAACTATGGCTACACCTTC.

This chain links TRBV10-3 with TRBJ2-7; TRBD2 matches at 14 bases. The germline V gene has CDR1 ENHRY and CDR2 SYGVKD. Trimming removed 8 bases from V and 6 bases from J; junction bases left unmatched: 18. The length of the CDR3 is 18 residues. CDR3 loop: CAIGPGLAGVQVAREQYF. The CDR3 nucleotides are TGTGCCATCGGGCCGGGACTAGCGGGAGTGCAGGTGGCTCGCGAGCAGTACTTC.

This chain uses TRBV28 with TRBJ1-5, with D perhaps matching TRBD1 (6 bases). There are 15 residues in the CDR3. V lost 5 bases, J lost 2 bases, and 13 bases lay in between. Germline V gives CDR1 MDHEN, CDR2 SYDVKM. CDR3 bases: TGTGCCAGCAGTGCGCCCGAGGGGGGCAATCAGCCCCAGCATTTT. Encoded protein: CASSAPEGGNQPQHF.

This chain uses TRBV28 with TRBJ2-6; D unclear. V dropped 6 bases and J dropped 0 bases, with 12 bases sitting between them. CDR1 and CDR2 (germline): MDHEN, SYDVKM. The CDR3 has 16 residues. The CDR3 DNA reads TGTGCCAGCAGCCTCTTTTCGGGCTCTGGGGCCAACGTCCTGACTTTC. Translated: CASSLFSGSGANVLTF.

This clonotype was detected only a few times. This chain connects TRBV5-8 to TRBJ2-2; D uncertain. V dropped 5 bases and J dropped 1 base, with 12 bases sitting between them. This CDR3 is 15 amino acids long. The germline V gene has CDR1 SGHTS and CDR2 YDEGEE. DNA for the CDR3: TGTGCCAGCAGACGGACCCTCCTGAACACCGGGGAGCTGTTTTTT. It yields the protein CASRRTLLNTGELFF.

This clonotype was observed a few times. The V and J genes are TRBV12-3 or TRBV12-4 and TRBJ1-1; 7 bases match TRBD1. Germline trimming cut 4 bases from V and 4 bases from J; bases unmatched to any gene: 12. CDR3 length: 16 amino acids. The CDR3, as DNA: TGTGCCAGCAGTTCGAATCCAGGGGGTGCAGGCACTGAAGCTTTCTTT. It specifies CASSSNPGGAGTEAFF.

This clonotype showed up many times. V is TRBV27 and J is TRBJ2-5; D may be TRBD1 (6 bases). CDR1 is MNHEY, CDR2 SMNVEV, per germline (reference sequence). V lost 4 bases to trimming and J lost 5 bases, with 11 bases between them. The CDR3 has 13 amino acids. CDR3 in DNA: TGTGCCAGCAGTTATACAGGGATCGAGACCCAGTACTTC. This encodes CASSYTGIETQYF.

This clonotype turned up a few times. V gene TRBV5-1 combines with J gene TRBJ2-1; 9 nucleotides line up with TRBD2. The trim removed 5 bases at V and 5 bases at J, leaving 5 bases unmatched. This CDR3 region has 14 residues. Germline-derived CDR1 and CDR2 are SGHRS and YFSETQ. The CDR3 nucleotides read TGCGCCAGCAGGGCTAGCGGGACTGACAATGAGCAGTTCTTC. This translates into CASRASGTDNEQFF.

The chain joins TRBV6-1 to TRBJ1-2; D ambiguous. V was shortened by 6 bases and J by 0 bases, with 2 bases between the two germline ends. From germline, CDR1 is MNHNS and CDR2 SASEGT. The length of the CDR3 is 11 residues. This chain's CDR3 is CASSSNYGYTF. The CDR3 nucleotides read TGTGCCAGCAGCTCTAACTATGGCTACACCTTC.

This chain connects TRBV29-1 to TRBJ2-5, with D possibly matching TRBD2 (5 bases). The CDR3 consists of 15 residues. Trimming left V 0 bases short and J 4 bases short, with 15 bases between. Germline CDR1 and CDR2: SQVTM and ANQGSEA. CDR3 sequence: CSVEDVSRGGETQYF. The CDR3 DNA is TGCAGCGTTGAAGATGTTTCGAGAGGAGGAGAGACCCAGTACTTC.

The rearrangement links TRBV13 to TRBJ1-1; no clear D. CDR3 length: 14 residues. With 1 base removed from V and 1 base from J, the gap between germline ends came to 7 bases. Germline V lookup: CDR1 PRHDT, CDR2 FYEKMQ (reference sequence). The CDR3 region has the DNA TGTGCCAGCAGCTTAGCCCGGACGAACACTGAAGCTTTCTTT. This encodes CASSLARTNTEAFF.

This clonotype has just a few counts. V gene TRBV9 combines with J gene TRBJ2-1, with D uncertain. The CDR3 runs to 12 residues. Germline V gives CDR1 SGDLS, CDR2 YYNGEE. The V end was cut by 0 bases, the J end by 12 bases, with 10 bases between. This CDR3 reads CASSVGLNRQFF. Here the CDR3 DNA reads TGTGCCAGCAGCGTAGGCCTAAATCGGCAGTTCTTC. Based on the CDR3 plus reference TRBV9 and TRBJ2-1, the full variable domain is DSGVTQTPKHLITATGQRVTLRCSPRSGDLSVYWYQQSLDQGLQFLIQYYNGEERAKGNILERFSAQQFPDLHSELNLSSLELGDSALYFCASSVGLNRQFFGPGTRLTVL.

This clonotype was found a few times. The V call is TRBV29-1, the J call TRBJ1-2; D gene uncertain. The CDR3 is made up of 9 amino acids. The germline V gene encodes CDR1 SQVTM and CDR2 ANQGSEA. V was shortened by 6 bases and J by 7 bases, with 6 bases between the two germline ends. As DNA, the CDR3 is TGCAGCGTGGATGTTGGCTACACCTTC. Protein product: CSVDVGYTF. Full variable domain (remainder filled in from reference TRBV29-1 and TRBJ1-2): SAVISQKPSRDICQRGTSLTIQCQVDSQVTMMFWYRQQPGQSLTLIATANQGSEATYESGFVIDKFPISRPNLTFSTLTVSNMSPEDSSIYLCSVDVGYTFGSGTRLTVV.

CDR3: CASSLAGESSYEQYF. The CDR3 region has the DNA TGTGCCAGCAGTTTAGCGGGAGAGAGCTCCTACGAGCAGTACTTC. V is TRBV6-5 and J is TRBJ2-7; TRBD2 aligns across 9 bases. CDR3 size: 15 residues. Germline trimming cut 4 bases from V and 0 bases from J; bases unmatched to any gene: 4. Germline CDR1 MNHEY, CDR2 SVGAGI.

The table lists this clonotype with a few counts. This chain uses TRBV7-2 with TRBJ2-6; a weak D match, TRBD1 (5 bases). CDR3 size: 16 residues. Germline CDR1 SGHTA, CDR2 FQGNSA. V was clipped by 5 bases and J by 1 base, with 12 bases between them. CDR3 region: CASSPLPGSGANVLTF. Here the CDR3 DNA reads TGTGCCAGCAGCCCCCTTCCAGGGTCTGGGGCCAACGTCCTGACTTTC.

This clonotype has more than one count but fewer than ten. This chain links TRBV7-6 with TRBJ2-1; TRBD2 matches 10 bases. The length of the CDR3 is 15 residues. Trimming cost V 6 bases and J 2 bases; bases outside gene matches: 4. Germline CDR1 and CDR2: SGHVS and FNYEAQ. CDR3: CASRPLAGAYNEQFF. CDR3 sequence (DNA): TGTGCCAGCAGACCTCTAGCGGGAGCCTACAATGAGCAGTTCTTC.

This clonotype was counted a few times. The missing conserved phenylalanine or tryptophan at the end of this CDR3 makes a read error likely. No DNA is shown, since the ends of the CDR3 on it are uncertain; the CDR3 is the one TCRdb lists. The V gene is TRBV4-2, the J gene TRBJ2-1; no DNA check was done on the table's D call, TRBD2. The CDR3 has 15 amino acids, counting both end residues. Looked up from germline, CDR1 is LGHNA and CDR2 is YNFKEQ. The CDR3 loop is CASSQDASGSSGPSL.

The chain employs TRBV7-2 and TRBJ1-6; TRBD1 matches 8 bases. V trimming: 7 bases; J trimming: 6 bases; junction bases outside the gene matches: 5. The CDR3 extends over 14 amino acids. Germline lookup yields CDR1 SGHTA and CDR2 FQGNSA. CDR3 bases: TGTGCCAGCACCCTAGACAGGGGTAATTCACCCCTCCACTTT. This translates into CASTLDRGNSPLHF.

Remarks on this clonotype: Just one base apart from a much larger clone, this may be a read error. This chain joins TRBV6-4 and TRBJ2-2; TRBD2 matches 7 bases. Germline CDR1 reads MRHNA; CDR2 reads SNTAGT. The CDR3 length is 14 residues. Trimming removed 4 bases from V and 5 bases from J; junction bases left unmatched: 4. For the CDR3, the DNA is TGTGCCAGCAGTGTAACGGGAGGAACCGGGGAGCTGTTTTTT. Encoded protein: CASSVTGGTGELFF.